The T cell receptor beta chain described here comes from a study of response to subunit inactivated influenza vaccine. Overall study findings and caveats: T cells newly recruited by each seasonal influenza vaccination are few, the authors suggested.

TCRdb re-called the RT-PCR reads through MiXCR, storing one row per CDR3 protein. The sample shows about 520,000 distinct CDR3 sequences, less than 30% of them seen only once. The V gene lost 0 bases and the J gene lost 7 bases, with 19 bases spanning the gap. Germline V gives CDR1 GTSNPN, CDR2 SVGIG (reference sequence). The length of the CDR3 is 16 residues. About this clonotype: Its antigen is unknown.

The chain couples TRBV30 to TRBJ2-1, with a possible D match to TRBD2 (6 bases). The sequencing used CD4+ T cells sorted from PBMCs, collected roughly 5 days after vaccination. The receptor's source is a man over 45 who received an inactivated influenza vaccine. The CDR3 nucleotides are TGTGCCTGGAGTGTACTATTGGGGGGAGTTCGAAATGAGCAGTTCTTC. This translates into CAWSVLLGGVRNEQFF.